This T cell receptor beta chain derives from a study of beta chain features in type 1 diabetes. A few counts support this clone. What it binds is not known. General study points: For type 1 diabetes patients, VDJ junctions showed fewer insertions and more deletions.

Germline CDR1 SGHKS, CDR2 YYEKEE (reference sequence). Trimming stripped 4 bases from V and 6 bases from J, with 15 bases between. CDR3 length: 14 residues. The investigators reverse transcribed all of the isolated RNA, so they sequenced expressed TCRB transcripts. Using immunoSEQ multiplex PCR, the repertoire was profiled, and TCRdb retains in-frame clones only, with some absent. The sample lists a few hundred thousand clones, approximately 15% occurring once. The clonotype was recovered from a man aged 25 to 40 in good health. V usage is TRBV5-5 and J usage is TRBJ2-3; D remains ambiguous. Sequencing input: naive CD4+ T cells from blood. DNA for the CDR3: TGTGCCAGCAGCATTAGTTTGATTGGGGATACGCAGTATTTT. Translated, it gives CASSISLIGDTQYF.